These 21 T cell receptor beta chains came from one sample sequenced in a study of Graves' ophthalmopathy and Graves' hyperthyroidism. From RNA, the CDR3 regions of TCR beta chains were amplified and sequenced. The first round was an RT-PCR with HTBI primers, and the second round was a multiplex PCR. TCRdb used MiXCR to reprocess the multiplex PCR reads, holding one entry per CDR3 protein. The sample lists 650,000 to 800,000 distinct CDR3 sequences, approximately 39% occurring once. The sample comprised peripheral blood. The origin of the receptors is an adult man with Graves' ophthalmopathy.

The J gene is TRBJ1-2, the V gene TRBV6-5; D remains ambiguous. The CDR3 is 17 residues long. Germline V lookup: CDR1 MNHEY, CDR2 SVGAGI. The ends were cut back, 3 bases at V and 8 bases at J, with 25 bases in the middle. CDR3 in amino acids: CASSYDITPSGSKGYTF. CDR3 coding DNA: TGTGCCAGCAGTTATGACATCACCCCTTCAGGTTCGAAAGGCTACACCTTC.

V gene TRBV10-3 combines with J gene TRBJ1-1, with D perhaps TRBD1 (6 bases). Germline CDR1 reads ENHRY; CDR2 reads SYGVKD. This CDR3 is 16 amino acids long. Trimming took 10 bases from V and 1 from J, leaving 22 bases between them. CDR3 sequence: CASGDRDIYGNTEAFF. CDR3 coding DNA: TGTGCCAGCGGAGACCGGGACATCTACGGGAACACTGAAGCTTTCTTT.

This clonotype was picked up a small number of times. The chain has TRBV7-2 and TRBJ2-3; D ambiguous. V dropped 2 bases and J dropped 1 base, with 10 bases sitting between them. The germline V gene has CDR1 SGHTA and CDR2 FQGNSA. This CDR3 has 15 residues. Written as DNA, the CDR3 is TGTGCCAGCAGCTTAACGGTGTTTCGCACAGATACGCAGTATTTT. Translation: CASSLTVFRTDTQYF.

J is TRBJ1-4 and V is TRBV20-1; possible D gene TRBD1, 6 bases. The CDR3 length is 15 residues. Germline CDR1 and CDR2: DFQATT and SNEGSKA (reference sequence). The germline V and J ends were trimmed by 1 base and 4 bases, with 13 bases remaining between them. The CDR3 bases are TGCAGTGCTAGAGGGGCAGGGGCCCATAATGAAAAACTGTTTTTT. Amino acids: CSARGAGAHNEKLFF.

This clonotype has a single count. This may come from a read error, since a much larger clone is one base off. V and J are TRBV5-4 and TRBJ1-2, with a weak D call TRBD1 (5 bases). V was cut by 3 bases and J by 4 bases, with 13 bases left in between. The V gene's germline CDR1 is SGHNT and CDR2 YYREEE (reference sequence). This CDR3 has 14 residues. The CDR3 region is CASSSGHGGYGYTF. DNA of the CDR3: TGTGCCAGCAGCTCCGGACACGGGGGCTATGGCTACACCTTC.

V and J are TRBV10-3 and TRBJ1-5, with 7 nucleotides matching TRBD1. Germline loops: CDR1 ENHRY, CDR2 SYGVKD. CDR3 length: 15 residues. J was trimmed by 7 bases and V by 3 bases; bases with no gene match: 9. The CDR3 nucleotides read TGTGCCATCAGTGACTCGGACAGGATCAAACAGCCCCAGCATTTT. Its protein product is CAISDSDRIKQPQHF.

V usage is TRBV25-1 and J usage is TRBJ1-1; D is perhaps TRBD1 (6 bases). The germline gives CDR1 MGHDK, CDR2 SYGVNS. The CDR3 spans 16 residues. Trimming removed 8 bases at V and 0 bases at J, with 19 bases between. The CDR3 bases are TGTGCCAGCGTTGAGGGACACCGGGGGATGAACACTGAAGCTTTCTTT. Translated, it gives CASVEGHRGMNTEAFF. Complete variable domain (other parts from reference TRBV25-1 and TRBJ1-1): EADIYQTPRYLVIGTGKKITLECSQTMGHDKMYWYQQDPGMELHLIHYSYGVNSTEKGDLSSESTVSRIRTEHFPLTLESARPSHTSQYLCASVEGHRGMNTEAFFGQGTRLTVV.

Ten or more counts support this clonotype. The J gene is TRBJ1-5, the V gene TRBV7-9, with D perhaps matching TRBD1 (6 bases). The CDR3 has 14 amino acids. Germline values: CDR1 SEHNR, CDR2 FQNEAQ (reference sequence). The germline V and J ends were trimmed by 6 bases and 4 bases, with 13 bases remaining between them. This chain's CDR3 is CASSPRGENQPQHF. In DNA, the CDR3 is TGTGCCAGCAGTCCCAGGGGTGAGAATCAGCCCCAGCATTTT.

Turning to this clonotype: This may arise from a read error, as a much more abundant clone is one base away. The V and J genes are TRBV7-9 and TRBJ1-4; unclear D gene. CDR1 and CDR2 (germline): SEHNR, FQNEAQ (reference sequence). The length of the CDR3 is 12 residues. The CDR3 here is CAGSRTNEKLFF. DNA of the CDR3: TGTGCCGGCAGCCGCACTAATGAAAAACTGTTTTTT.

A note on this clonotype: This may arise from a read error, as a much more abundant clone is one base away. CDR3 protein: CSAHTGRSEAFF. Written as DNA, the CDR3 is TGCAGTGCTCATACAGGGCGGTCTGAAGCTTTCTTT. The chain is built from TRBV20-1 and TRBJ1-1; TRBD1 is a possible D gene (6 bases). V was cut by 5 bases and J by 6 bases, with 13 bases left in between. CDR1 is DFQATT and CDR2 is SNEGSKA in the germline V gene (reference sequence). CDR3 length: 12 residues.

A single count supports this clonotype. This chain connects TRBV7-9 to TRBJ2-7; 8 bases match TRBD1. Germline V CDR1 and CDR2: SEHNR, FQNEAQ (reference sequence). Germline trimming cut 1 base from V and 3 bases from J; bases unmatched to any gene: 5. CDR3 length equals 15 residues. In DNA form, the CDR3 reads TGTGCCAGCAGCTTAGGGACAGGGACAGGCTACGAGCAGTACTTC. This gives the protein CASSLGTGTGYEQYF.

This clonotype has a handful of counts. The rearrangement links TRBV12-3 or TRBV12-4 to TRBJ2-7, with D perhaps TRBD1 or TRBD2 (6 bases each). The length of the CDR3 is 15 residues. V lost 6 bases and J 6 bases, leaving 21 bases between the germline ends. The CDR3 reads CASRPPGVWGPEQYF. The CDR3 DNA follows: TGTGCCAGCAGACCGCCGGGAGTGTGGGGGCCCGAGCAGTACTTC.

This chain connects TRBV25-1 to TRBJ1-4, with D possibly matching TRBD1 (6 bases). The CDR3 is made up of 16 amino acids. Germline V CDR1 and CDR2: MGHDK, SYGVNS. Trimming shortened V by 2 bases and J by 1 base, and 11 bases separated the two germline ends. This CDR3 reads CASSERGTRTNEKLFF. In nucleotides, the CDR3 is TGTGCCAGCAGTGAACGGGGGACAAGAACTAATGAAAAACTGTTTTTT.

The rearrangement links TRBV9 to TRBJ1-6; D possibly corresponds to TRBD1 (6 bases). Trimming left V 3 bases short and J 9 bases short, with 16 bases between. The CDR3 is 15 amino acids. Germline V CDR1 and CDR2: SGDLS, YYNGEE. For the CDR3, the DNA is TGTGCCAGCAGCGGGGGACACGACCTGGTTTCACCCCTCCACTTT. Encoded protein: CASSGGHDLVSPLHF.

The sample holds many counts of this clonotype. The rearrangement links TRBV6-5 to TRBJ1-2; perhaps TRBD1 as D (5 bases). In germline, CDR1 is MNHEY, CDR2 SVGAGI. Trimming cost V 6 bases and J 9 bases, with 20 bases left between them. This CDR3 region has 14 residues. The CDR3, as DNA: TGTGCCAGCAGACCCGGGACCCTTCTTCGGAGCTACACCTTC. Its protein is CASRPGTLLRSYTF.

About this clonotype itself: The junction and the germline gene differ at one end; a read error may be behind it. The chain recombines TRBV11-2 with TRBJ1-1, with a tentative D call TRBD1 (5 bases). Germline assignment: CDR1 SGHAT and CDR2 FQNNGV. The length of the CDR3 is 15 residues. The CDR3 DNA follows: TGTGCCAGCAGCGTTGATCCGGGGCTGAACACTGAAGCTTCCTTT. Translating gives CASSVDPGLNTEASF.

The chain combines TRBV7-9 with TRBJ2-2, with TRBD2 identical over 13 bases. The V gene end was trimmed by 6 bases and the J gene end by 5 bases; junction bases not matched to a gene: 15. The germline gives CDR1 SEHNR, CDR2 FQNEAQ (reference sequence). The CDR3 loop spans 19 amino acids. The CDR3 spells CASSQQTLAGGLMTGELFF. The CDR3 DNA follows: TGTGCCAGCAGTCAACAGACACTAGCGGGGGGGCTGATGACCGGGGAGCTGTTTTTT.

This clonotype was recorded only once. A much larger clonotype is one base distant, so this may be a read error. Lacking the conserved final phenylalanine or tryptophan, this CDR3 likely reflects a read error. The chain is built from TRBV11-2 and TRBJ2-7; 11 bases are shared with TRBD2. V gave up 0 bases and J gave up 3 bases; unmatched junction bases: 1. Germline V gene data show CDR1 as SGHAT and CDR2 as FQNNGV. The CDR3 is 15 amino acids. The CDR3 sequence: CASSLEGTSGYEQYY. The CDR3 region has the DNA TGTGCCAGCAGCTTAGAAGGGACTAGCGGCTACGAGCAGTACTAC.

The chain combines TRBV24-1 with TRBJ1-5; 8 nucleotides agree with TRBD1. CDR3 length: 13 residues. The germline V gene encodes CDR1 KGHDR and CDR2 SFDVKD. V lost 11 bases to trimming and J lost 5 bases; unmatched junction nucleotides: 7. CDR3: CASSDRDDQPQHF. CDR3 nucleotides: TGTGCCAGTTCGGACAGGGACGATCAGCCCCAGCATTTT.

The sample holds many counts of this clonotype. The J gene is TRBJ1-1, the V gene TRBV5-6; no firm D call. V was shortened by 4 bases and J by 1 base, with 14 bases between the two germline ends. The CDR3 is 15 amino acids. Germline V gene data show CDR1 as SGHDT and CDR2 as YYEEEE. The CDR3 spells CASSQMGPWNTEAFF. As DNA, the CDR3 is TGTGCCAGCAGCCAAATGGGTCCCTGGAACACTGAAGCTTTCTTT.

This chain connects TRBV29-1 to TRBJ2-2; D may be TRBD2 (6 bases). The CDR3 spans 12 residues. Trimming left V 7 bases short and J 8 bases short, with 14 bases between. Germline V lookup: CDR1 SQVTM, CDR2 ANQGSEA. The CDR3 loop is CSGLGGNGELFF. Here the CDR3 DNA reads TGCAGCGGCCTGGGCGGGAATGGGGAGCTGTTTTTT.